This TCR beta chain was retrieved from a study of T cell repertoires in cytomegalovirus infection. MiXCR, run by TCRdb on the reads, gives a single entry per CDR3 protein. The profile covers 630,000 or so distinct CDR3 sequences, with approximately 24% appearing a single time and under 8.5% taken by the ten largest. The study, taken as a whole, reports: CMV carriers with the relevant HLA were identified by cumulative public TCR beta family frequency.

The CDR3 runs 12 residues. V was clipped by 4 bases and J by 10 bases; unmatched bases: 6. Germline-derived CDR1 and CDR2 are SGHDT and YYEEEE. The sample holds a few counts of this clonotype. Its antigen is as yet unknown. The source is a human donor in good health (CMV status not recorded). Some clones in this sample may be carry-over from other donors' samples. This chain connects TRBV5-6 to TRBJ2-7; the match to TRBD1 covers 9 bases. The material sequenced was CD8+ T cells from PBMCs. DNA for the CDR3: TGTGCCAGCAGCCTGGGGACAGGGAACCAGTACGTC. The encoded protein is CASSLGTGNQYV.